This TCR beta chain appears in the sequencing data of a study of cytomegalovirus exposure and HLA in healthy donors (dated 2017 in TCRdb). Regarding the complete study: In an earlier analysis of some 550 of the donors, roughly 300 Gb of sequence data and some 120 million unique TCR beta sequences from roughly 200 million T cells were reported. An early release covering 550 to 650 HLA-typed donors comprised approximately 290 gigabases of sequencing data and around 80 million unique TCR sequences. Among the roughly 400 genotyped donors, 81% belonged to the genetic ancestry cluster associated with self-reported Caucasian donors. The study was designed to test whether signatures of past pathogen exposure could be identified by cataloging public T cell receptors. The study used immunosequencing to profile the T cell repertoires of approximately 650 subjects and linked those repertoires to cytomegalovirus serostatus. Besides the first cohort of approximately 670 subjects, a separate validation cohort made up of about 120 different subjects was used. To predict cytomegalovirus infection status, the study combined high-throughput TCR immunosequencing, statistical association of individual TCRs with disease status, and machine learning. In a later analysis, previously published TCR beta repertoires from 550 to 700 donors were re-analyzed and high-resolution HLA genotyping was added so that TCR occurrence patterns could be studied. Rather than using new phenotypic data, the later analysis identified candidate immune exposures from TCR beta sequences and from how often those sequences occurred across donors. An earlier analysis of around 580 of the donors used high-throughput TCR beta sequencing to judge whether each TCR beta V gene segment behaved as functional or pseudogenic. Donor age, sex, ethnicity and CMV serostatus were compiled alongside the repertoire data. A later genetic analysis used genome-wide SNP genotypes for about three fifths of the 666 donors, treating that subset as a discovery cohort. Every discovery cohort repertoire had been produced on one sequencing platform. Both class I and class II loci were covered by HLA typing, at four-digit resolution. The number of typed donors differed by locus: about 620-640 for A, B, C, DRB1 and DQB1; roughly 510 for DQA1; approximately 610 for DPA1; and 400 to 480 for DPB1. Roughly 5 DR-DQ haplotypes were handled as single units for association and clustering, since linkage in the cohort was strong. Among about 360 genotyped donors of the cohort, an average of approximately 250,000 unique TCR beta nucleotide sequences were sequenced per donor, around a sixth of them non-productive. Study-wide conclusions, independent of this receptor: According to a later analysis, TCR association rates differed among HLA loci, with DRB1 alleles showing the most associated TCRs and HLA-C alleles showing the fewest. In a later analysis, HLA-associated TCR beta chains were found to be more clonally expanded and to have lower generation probabilities than equally common non-associated chains. In a later analysis, several top co-occurrence clusters were reported to appear linked to parvovirus B19, influenza, CMV and Epstein-Barr virus. When HLA alleles, especially DR and DQ, strongly co-occurred, TCR associations were difficult to assign to individual alleles. Compared with the approximately 700-donor mean, donors in an Asian-associated ancestry cluster had fewer N-insertions in productive TCRs, according to a later genetic analysis. The 87-base-pair reads could not distinguish some IMGT-functional V segments, including TRBV6-2 and TRBV6-3, so those segments were excluded. Only TCR beta chains were sequenced in this cohort, and the absence of alpha or paired-chain data limited detectable features. A total of fewer than 200 TCR beta chains were listed by the study as associated with cytomegalovirus. An association between a missense DCLRE1C variant and V-gene and J-gene trimming of TCR beta chains was found in a later genetic analysis and replicated in an independent cohort. Correlated functional status among segregating V segments might reflect linkage disequilibrium, but an unknown experimental factor could not be ruled out. HLA typing was unavailable for some donors at each locus, so association tests used only the typed subset. The authors suggested that the approach could potentially be generalized to other disease states and immunological phenotypes. Roughly uniform sequencing depth across donors was assumed in presence/absence analyses, although this assumption may not hold. In a later analysis, most CMV-associated TCR beta chains were found to appear HLA-restricted, with HLA associations seemingly driven largely by CMV exposure. Broadly in line with IMGT annotations, most TCR beta V segments showed up in productive rearrangements about 87% or about 30% of the time in an earlier analysis of approximately 600 of the donors. A group of highly shared sequence variants was considered likely to be a technical artifact of the sequencing pipeline. The only immune exposure information available for the cohort was CMV serostatus. In a later analysis, around 15,000 TCR beta sequences were associated with specific HLA alleles at a false discovery rate of 0.05. A further reported finding was that TCR beta sequences accurately predicted the HLA-A and HLA-B alleles for most subjects in the first cohort. A few of the identified cytomegalovirus-associated TCR beta chains were confirmed in vitro to be specific for cytomegalovirus antigens. In both the original and validation cohorts, the classifier was reported to diagnose cytomegalovirus status with high specificity and sensitivity. The earlier analysis of 587 of the donors excluded about 16 rarely observed V segments, including chromosome 9 orphons, because counts were too low. While some public TCRs were present in many individuals, most TCR sequences turned up only very rarely across donors.

To note about this clone: Its antigen has not been determined. Base qualities were left out, and no much larger clone turns up one base away.

The cohort consisted of 666 healthy bone marrow donors. All cohort members were sampled while nominally healthy, although unrecorded immune exposures were likely present. The donor was CMV seropositive and belonged to the group of around 300 seropositive cohort members. Every donor gave a peripheral blood sample, and the peripheral blood mononuclear cells from that sample were used for TCR beta sequencing. The Qiagen DNeasy Blood Extraction Kit was used to extract genomic DNA from the blood cell samples. Library generation was performed with the immunoSEQ multiplex PCR assay. A mixture of 60 forward primers for TCR Vbeta segments and 13 reverse primers for TCR Jbeta segments was used in the multiplex PCR. Amplification of the CDR3 region of rearranged TCR beta genes was performed with a multiplex PCR assay on genomic DNA. On the Illumina HiSeq System, the amplified TCR beta libraries were sequenced as 87-base-pair reads. The published analysis was carried out like this. In a later analysis, 70 million to 95 million unique TCR beta chains were counted across the 690 or so repertoires, and approximately 9.9 million of these chains were shared by at least two donors. Raw reads were error-corrected and collapsed into unique sequences with a nearest-neighbor algorithm that merged closely related sequences to remove PCR and sequencing errors. CDR3 sequences were aligned to IMGT reference sequences to assign V, D and J gene segments. Each retained sequence needed at least a six-nucleotide match to both a V gene segment and a J gene segment. Rearrangements were called productive when the CDR3 lacked stop codons and stayed in frame with V and J; all others were non-productive. Following IMGT convention, CDR3 was defined as the stretch from the second conserved V-encoded cysteine up to the conserved J-encoded phenylalanine. In an earlier analysis of more than 550 of the donors, sequences lacking an unambiguous match to a single V gene segment were excluded. An earlier analysis of around 600 of the donors classified V segments as functional when productive rearrangements were above 56.7% and as segregating when the standard deviation between donors was above 5%. A statistical classification framework was built to diagnose cytomegalovirus status from the catalog of TCR beta chain sequences. In a later analysis, TCR nucleotide sequences were compared against IMGT/GENE-DB human TR gene sequences so that V and J genes could be assigned. Using the TCRdist pipeline, a later analysis assigned CDR3 sequences along with most-parsimonious VDJ recombination scenarios. A later analysis defined each TCR beta chain by its CDR3 amino acid sequence plus V-gene family, and excluded reads lacking a unique V-gene family. A later analysis removed 592 highly shared, low-generation-probability nucleotide sequences to deal with suspected cross-contamination and a sequencing artifact. In a later analysis, a clonal expansion index for each public chain was calculated from normalized within-repertoire ranks of inferred template counts. In a later analysis, generation probabilities were computed using a VDJ recombination model fitted to out-of-frame rearrangements, and the results were checked against IGoR. In a later analysis, hypergeometric tests were used to score TCR-TCR, TCR-HLA and TCR-CMV co-occurrence, with a repertoire-size bias correction applied to TCR pairs. To estimate false discovery rates, a later analysis permuted the HLA or CMV assignments 20 times. In a later analysis, co-occurring TCRs were grouped using DBSCAN, with TCRdist sequence similarity added in when clustering inside HLA-allele-positive subsets. For co-occurrence clustering, repertoires with fewer than 30,000 or more than 120,000 public chains were excluded, along with roughly 5 repertoires with anomalous nucleotide sharing. Here the immuneACCESS table is served through TCRdb, limited to in-frame sequences with V and J called. Missing clones are a known gap in these copies; in checked studies unresolved V genes cover under half, and the rest lacks a known reason. The DNA gave D and trimming, while V, J and clone size come from that table. The sample table holds roughly 190,000 clones, of which roughly 82% were seen once. The ten largest clonotypes hold roughly 2.6% of the sample.

The trim is 3 bases for V and 4 bases for J, with a gap of 16 bases between the germline ends. For CDR1 and CDR2, the germline V gene lists SGDLS and YYNGEE. Reading from cysteine to phenylalanine, the CDR3 counts 16 amino acids. Only CDR3 DNA is held: 48 bases, read in frame from base 1. The receptor chain draws on TRBV9 and TRBJ2-2, and perhaps TRBD2 as D gene, on 5 matching bases. Sample: PBMCs. The source is a woman between 45 and 60 years old in good health and CMV-seropositive. Here the CDR3 is given as CASSARAGLGTGELFF. The DNA sequence follows: TGTGCCAGCAGCGCCCGTGCGGGTTTAGGCACCGGGGAGCTGTTTTTT.